The 3 T cell receptor beta chains listed next were all sequenced from one sample in a study of human T cells and chemical hapten exposure. Time point noted: patch test 3, about 24 weeks after DPC sensitization. Treatment described: therapeutic diphenylcyclopropenone sensitization with weekly scalp DPC. TCRdb re-called the RACE reads through MiXCR, storing one row per CDR3 protein. The sample records around 150,000 distinct CDR3 sequences, 25% to 35% being singletons. The sample in question was whole blood, obtained in connection with sensitization to the hapten diphenylcyclopropenone (DPC). The receptors derive from a woman aged 18-29 years with alopecia areata. Some clones in this sample may be carry-over from other donors' samples.

This clonotype was counted at least ten times. The chain joins TRBV13 to TRBJ2-5, with D maybe TRBD2 (7 bases). The CDR3 extends over 15 amino acids. The germline V gene encodes CDR1 PRHDT and CDR2 FYEKMQ (reference sequence). Trimming cost V 5 bases and J 1 base, with 14 bases left between them. The CDR3 loop is CASSRKGGSQETQYF. The CDR3 bases are TGTGCCAGCAGCCGAAAGGGGGGGTCCCAAGAGACCCAGTACTTC.

This clonotype appeared a few times. The chain links TRBV15 to TRBJ1-1; D ambiguous. Germline loops: CDR1 LNHNV, CDR2 YYDKDF (reference sequence). Trimming pared 5 bases from V and 3 bases from J, leaving 10 bases between. This CDR3 is 13 amino acids long. Here the CDR3 reads CATSRRRDTEAFF. The CDR3 nucleotides are TGTGCCACCAGCCGCAGGAGGGACACTGAAGCTTTCTTT.

The chain combines TRBV2 with TRBJ1-5, with D unclear. V was cut by 0 bases and J by 10 bases, with 13 bases left in between. CDR3 length: 14 amino acids. Germline V gives CDR1 SNHLY, CDR2 FYNNEI. The CDR3 loop reads CASSEASGFGPQHF. The CDR3 DNA follows: TGTGCCAGCAGTGAAGCGTCAGGATTCGGCCCCCAGCATTTT.